In its sample, the clone carrying this TCR beta chain was seen many times. No antigen is known for it. PCR was performed a second time for about 7 to 12 cycles using a sample-barcoded 5' primer and a J-beta primer mix. TCRdb fed the 5' RACE reads into MiXCR, producing one record per CDR3 protein. Here the sample spans around 1,700,000 distinct CDR3 sequences, 28% being singletons. These data come from a study of blood T cells in healthy people across ages. Germline values: CDR1 SEHNR, CDR2 FQNEAQ (reference sequence). This CDR3 comprises 13 residues. Unmatched junction bases numbered 3, after V lost 5 bases and J lost 5 bases. General study results and limits: Naive CD4+ cells and diversity were both higher in long-lived donors than in aged donors.

Source material: blood. V usage is TRBV7-9 and J usage is TRBJ2-5; 9 positions match TRBD2. The origin of this receptor is a woman in her twenties or thirties in good health. The CDR3 reads CASSSSGSETQYF. CDR3 DNA: TGTGCCAGCAGCAGTAGCGGGAGTGAGACCCAGTACTTC.